This TCR beta chain was found in a study of blood T cell repertoires in COVID-19. For the study at large: The analysed material was cDNA or gDNA that came from T cells, B-cell-depleted T cells, or PBMCs.

Libraries were prepared by immunoSEQ multiplex PCR; TCRdb keeps only in-frame clonotypes and omits some of them. Found here are roughly 280,000 clones, 84% of them singletons; the top ten hold less than 5%. V was cut by 5 bases and J by 0 bases, with 7 bases left in between. Germline V CDR1 and CDR2: SEHNR, FQNEAQ (reference sequence). CDR3 size: 13 residues. The clonotype comes from a man in his 60s with acute or convalescent COVID-19. J is TRBJ1-2 and V is TRBV7-9; no clear D gene. Material for sequencing was peripheral blood. The CDR3 region has the DNA TGTGCCAGCAGCCCTGGCTCTAACTATGGCTACACCTTC. Amino acids: CASSPGSNYGYTF.